Listed below are T cell receptor beta chains from one sample, sequenced in a study of blood T cell repertoires in COVID-19. Profiled with immunoSEQ multiplex PCR; TCRdb holds only in-frame clones, not every one. The table shows 140,000 to 150,000 clones, with roughly 90% occurring only once. The sequencing sample was made of PBMCs or T cells enriched from blood (not recorded which). These receptors came from a woman in her 30s with acute COVID-19. CDR3s include the opening cysteine and the closing phenylalanine or tryptophan. D genes are given only for firm matches. Some rows mark clone size as missing; the rest say once, few, many or name a class of expanded clone.

V gene	D gene	J gene	CDR3 length	clone size	CDR3 protein	CDR3 DNA
TRBV19	NA	TRBJ2-1	16	NA	CASSIPGGRALDEQFF	TGTGCCAGTAGTATCCCCGGGGGTCGTGCGCTGGATGAGCAGTTCTTC
TRBV19	NA	TRBJ1-1	13	once	CASSLGHTLEAFF	TGTGCCAGTAGTCTGGGACATACCTTAGAAGCTTTCTTT
TRBV28	NA	TRBJ2-5	14	NA	CASSLGGATETQYF	TGTGCCAGCAGTTTAGGGGGGGCTACGGAGACCCAGTACTTC
TRBV7-3	NA	TRBJ2-4	15	NA	CASSLRVTRENIQYF	TGTGCCAGCAGCTTAAGAGTAACTAGAGAAAACATTCAGTACTTC
TRBV9	NA	TRBJ1-2	15	NA	CASSVVIAGCYGYTF	TGTGCCAGCAGCGTAGTCATCGCGGGCTGCTATGGCTACACCTTC
TRBV28	NA	TRBJ1-1	16	NA	CASSGREFSMNTEAFF	TGTGCCAGCAGTGGTCGGGAGTTTTCGATGAACACTGAAGCTTTCTTT
TRBV18	TRBD1	TRBJ1-4	14	NA	CASSQQGINEKLFF	TGTGCCAGCTCACAACAGGGGATTAATGAAAAACTGTTTTTT
TRBV29-1	NA	TRBJ1-3	12	NA	CSAQSSGNTIYF	TGCAGCGCACAGAGCTCTGGAAACACCATATATTTT
TRBV4-1	TRBD2	TRBJ2-1	18	NA	CASSPSPLPSGRDHEQFF	TGCGCCAGCAGCCCTTCCCCCTTACCTAGCGGGAGGGACCATGAGCAGTTCTTC
TRBV7-9	TRBD2	TRBJ2-2	17	NA	CASSWVAGGLNTGELFF	TGTGCCAGCAGCTGGGTAGCGGGAGGCCTAAACACCGGGGAGCTGTTTTTT
TRBV18	NA	TRBJ1-1	16	NA	CASSSDWGHMNTEAFF	TGTGCCAGCTCGTCCGACTGGGGGCACATGAACACTGAAGCTTTCTTT
TRBV4-3	TRBD2	TRBJ2-1	18	once	CASSQVSYGLADYNEQFF	TGCGCCAGCAGCCAAGTTAGTTACGGACTAGCGGATTACAATGAGCAGTTCTTC
TRBV12-3/TRBV12-4	NA	TRBJ2-3	12	NA	CASSFGSEKQYF	TGTGCCAGCAGTTTCGGTAGCGAAAAGCAGTATTTT
TRBV11-3	TRBD1	TRBJ2-3	17	NA	CASSQGLGQGTEDTQYF	TGTGCCAGCAGCCAAGGCCTCGGGCAGGGGACAGAAGATACGCAGTATTTT
TRBV9	NA	TRBJ1-5	15	NA	CASSVGAFSNQPQHF	TGTGCCAGCAGCGTAGGAGCTTTTAGCAATCAGCCCCAGCATTTT
TRBV3-1/TRBV3-2	TRBD1	TRBJ2-3	14	NA	CASTQTGGKDTQYF	TGTGCCAGCACCCAGACAGGGGGCAAAGATACGCAGTATTTT
TRBV28	TRBD1	TRBJ1-1	14	NA	CASRRQGGNTEAFF	TGTGCCAGCAGGCGACAGGGGGGGAACACTGAAGCTTTCTTT
TRBV4-1	NA	TRBJ2-5	16	NA	CASSQGRLLPGETQYF	TGCGCCAGCAGCCAAGGGCGACTACTGCCGGGGGAGACCCAGTACTTC
TRBV10-3	NA	TRBJ2-3	16	NA	CAISRSDRFSTDTQYF	TGTGCCATCAGTCGCTCGGACAGATTCAGCACAGATACGCAGTATTTT
TRBV3-1/TRBV3-2	NA	TRBJ2-3	13	NA	CASSQLSTDTQYF	TGTGCCAGCAGCCAATTATCCACAGATACGCAGTATTTT
TRBV5-4	TRBD1	TRBJ1-4	15	NA	CASSAPGQGNEKLFF	TGTGCCAGCAGCGCGCCGGGACAGGGAAATGAAAAACTGTTTTTT
TRBV7-3	NA	TRBJ1-6	16	NA	CASSLTSRESNSPLHF	TGTGCCAGCAGCTTAACATCGAGGGAATCAAATTCACCCCTCCACTTT
TRBV7-3	NA	TRBJ1-1	17	NA	CASPNNGGPWVNTEAFF	TGTGCCAGCCCAAATAACGGAGGGCCGTGGGTGAACACTGAAGCTTTCTTT
TRBV7-2	NA	TRBJ1-4	13	NA	CASTQGVGEKLFF	TGTGCCAGCACCCAAGGGGTTGGTGAAAAACTGTTTTTT